This TCR beta chain was profiled in a study of blood T cell repertoires in COVID-19. Study as a whole: From the United States, Italy and Spain came samples of acute and convalescent COVID-19. T cells, B-cell-depleted T cells, or PBMCs provided the cDNA or gDNA that served as material.

Original methodology: Estimation of nucleated cell counts was performed using reference gene primer amplification. Only in-frame clones appear in the TCRdb table, and some are missing; sequencing was by immunoSEQ multiplex PCR. V and J calls plus clone size are reproduced from that table; the DNA served to infer D and trimming. Here the sample spans 140,000 to 150,000 clones, approximately 80% being singletons. The germline gives CDR1 SEHNR, CDR2 FQNEAQ (reference sequence). Trimming took off 6 bases at V and 1 base at J, with 13 bases between the two ends. The CDR3 length is 14 residues. The gene calls are TRBV7-9 and TRBJ2-7, with D possibly being TRBD2 (6 bases). This clonotype was sampled from a human donor in a cohort sampled during active COVID-19. Specimen: peripheral blood. CDR3: CASSSLAGSYEQYF. CDR3 sequence (DNA): TGTGCCAGCAGTTCACTCGCGGGATCCTACGAGCAGTACTTC.